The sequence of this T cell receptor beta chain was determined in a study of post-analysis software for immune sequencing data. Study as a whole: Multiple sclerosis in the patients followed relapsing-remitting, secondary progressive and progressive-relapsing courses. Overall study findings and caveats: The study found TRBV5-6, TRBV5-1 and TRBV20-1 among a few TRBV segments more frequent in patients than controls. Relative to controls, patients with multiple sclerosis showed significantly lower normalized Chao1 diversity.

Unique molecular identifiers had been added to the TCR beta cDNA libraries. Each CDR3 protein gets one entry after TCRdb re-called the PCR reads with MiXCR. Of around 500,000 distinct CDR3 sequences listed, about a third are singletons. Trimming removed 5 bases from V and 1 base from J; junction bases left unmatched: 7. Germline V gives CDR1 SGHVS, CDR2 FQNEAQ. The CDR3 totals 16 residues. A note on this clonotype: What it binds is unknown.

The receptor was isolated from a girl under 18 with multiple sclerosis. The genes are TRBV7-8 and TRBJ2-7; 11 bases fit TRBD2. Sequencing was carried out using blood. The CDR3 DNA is TGTGCCAGCAGCCTCCTAGCGGGGGGAGAGTCCTACGAGCAGTACTTC. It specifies CASSLLAGGESYEQYF.